Listed below are T cell receptor beta chains from one sample, sequenced in a study of memory CD4+ T cells and cytomegalovirus serostatus. The data were produced by immunoSEQ multiplex PCR, yet TCRdb's version contains in-frame clones alone and is incomplete. The sample shows roughly 53,000 clones, around 81% of them seen only once. The sequencing sample was made of memory CD4+ T cells from blood. These receptors were collected from an adult in good health and CMV-seronegative. Both conserved end residues are part of each CDR3. Each record gives: CDR3 DNA, CDR3 protein, J gene, D gene, clone size, V gene. A D gene is named only where the DNA matches it firmly. Clone size is not always given. Where it is, it says once, few, many or a class for expanded clones.

CDR3nt: TGTGCCAGAAGCTCCACAGGGGAGGTCTACGAGCAGTACTTC; CDR3aa: CARSSTGEVYEQYF; j_gene: TRBJ2-7; d_gene: .; abundance: .; v_gene: TRBV7-5
CDR3nt: TGTGCCAGCAGCCAATTGGATGCAGGGGGCAGGAACACTGAAGCTTTCTTT; CDR3aa: CASSQLDAGGRNTEAFF; j_gene: TRBJ1-1; d_gene: TRBD1; abundance: .; v_gene: TRBV14
CDR3nt: TGTGCCAGCAGGGCGGGGAGGGGCACCGGGGAGCTGTTTTTT; CDR3aa: CASRAGRGTGELFF; j_gene: TRBJ2-2; d_gene: TRBD2; abundance: .; v_gene: TRBV2
CDR3nt: TGTGCCAGCAGCGTAGCTGGGGGGGGTGTAACAGATACGCAGTATTTT; CDR3aa: CASSVAGGGVTDTQYF; j_gene: TRBJ2-3; d_gene: TRBD2; abundance: .; v_gene: TRBV9
CDR3nt: TGCGCCAGCAGCCAGGAATTAGGGACCAGCGAGCAGTACTTC; CDR3aa: CASSQELGTSEQYF; j_gene: TRBJ2-7; d_gene: .; abundance: .; v_gene: TRBV4-3
CDR3nt: TGTGCCAGCAGTTTGAAGGGTAGGGGAGCTACAGGAAACACCATATATTTT; CDR3aa: CASSLKGRGATGNTIYF; j_gene: TRBJ1-3; d_gene: .; abundance: .; v_gene: TRBV27
CDR3nt: TGTGCTAGCAGCGTACAATCGGGACAGGGAGCCGAGCAGTACTTC; CDR3aa: CASSVQSGQGAEQYF; j_gene: TRBJ2-7; d_gene: TRBD1; abundance: .; v_gene: TRBV7-7
CDR3nt: TGTGCCAGCAGTTTATCGGACAGGGGCCCCTATGGCTACACCTTC; CDR3aa: CASSLSDRGPYGYTF; j_gene: TRBJ1-2; d_gene: TRBD1; abundance: .; v_gene: TRBV28
CDR3nt: TGTGCCAGCAGTCAAGCCCCGCGGGGCACCGGGGAGCTGTTTTTT; CDR3aa: CASSQAPRGTGELFF; j_gene: TRBJ2-2; d_gene: .; abundance: .; v_gene: TRBV7-2
CDR3nt: TGTGCCAGCAGTTTATGGACAGGGCCCAACAATGAGCAGTTCTTC; CDR3aa: CASSLWTGPNNEQFF; j_gene: TRBJ2-1; d_gene: TRBD1; abundance: .; v_gene: TRBV28
CDR3nt: TGTGCCACCTCCTCCTCCTGGGACCTTGACAATGAGCAGTTCTTC; CDR3aa: CATSSSWDLDNEQFF; j_gene: TRBJ2-1; d_gene: .; abundance: .; v_gene: TRBV4-2
CDR3nt: TGCGCCAGCAGCATCTCCCCCGTTAGCAATCAGCCCCAGCATTTT; CDR3aa: CASSISPVSNQPQHF; j_gene: TRBJ1-5; d_gene: .; abundance: .; v_gene: TRBV5-1
CDR3nt: TGTGCCAGCAGTCCTAAACACCTGAACAGGGGGAGGATCGGGGAGCTGTTTTTT; CDR3aa: CASSPKHLNRGRIGELFF; j_gene: TRBJ2-2; d_gene: TRBD1; abundance: medium-sized; v_gene: TRBV28
CDR3nt: TGTGCCAGCACTCAGGGGGCGGCGGCGAACACTGAAGCTTTCTTT; CDR3aa: CASTQGAAANTEAFF; j_gene: TRBJ1-1; d_gene: TRBD1; abundance: once; v_gene: TRBV25-1
CDR3nt: TGTGCCAGCAGCCATGGAGCAGCCTCCTACAATGAGCAGTTCTTC; CDR3aa: CASSHGAASYNEQFF; j_gene: TRBJ2-1; d_gene: .; abundance: .; v_gene: TRBV4-2
CDR3nt: TGTGCCAGCAGTGCCGGGACAGGGGGTCTCTATGGCTACACCTTC; CDR3aa: CASSAGTGGLYGYTF; j_gene: TRBJ1-2; d_gene: TRBD1; abundance: few; v_gene: TRBV6-1
CDR3nt: TGCGCCAGCAGCCTGAGACAGCATAATGAAAAACTGTTTTTT; CDR3aa: CASSLRQHNEKLFF; j_gene: TRBJ1-4; d_gene: .; abundance: .; v_gene: TRBV4-1
CDR3nt: TGTGCCAGCAGCTTTTCGTTCGCAGCAACTAATGAAAAACTGTTTTTT; CDR3aa: CASSFSFAATNEKLFF; j_gene: TRBJ1-4; d_gene: .; abundance: once; v_gene: TRBV7-2
CDR3nt: TGTGCCTGGAGTGCCATCTTTAATGAAAAACTGTTTTTT; CDR3aa: CAWSAIFNEKLFF; j_gene: TRBJ1-4; d_gene: .; abundance: .; v_gene: TRBV30
CDR3nt: TGTGCCAGCAGTGTGGACAGGGGCTACGAGCAGTACTTC; CDR3aa: CASSVDRGYEQYF; j_gene: TRBJ2-7; d_gene: TRBD1; abundance: .; v_gene: TRBV6-1
CDR3nt: TGTGCCAGCAGCTTATATGGGACAGGTCCCGGTTGGGGAGATACGCAGTATTTT; CDR3aa: CASSLYGTGPGWGDTQYF; j_gene: TRBJ2-3; d_gene: TRBD1; abundance: .; v_gene: TRBV13
CDR3nt: TGTGCCAGCAGCGTAGCTAGGGCAGCTAACACCGGGGAGCTGTTTTTT; CDR3aa: CASSVARAANTGELFF; j_gene: TRBJ2-2; d_gene: .; abundance: .; v_gene: TRBV9
CDR3nt: TGTGCCAGCAGCTTACTCTCCTATCGCACTGAAGCTTTCTTT; CDR3aa: CASSLLSYRTEAFF; j_gene: TRBJ1-1; d_gene: .; abundance: .; v_gene: TRBV11-2
CDR3nt: TGCGCCAGCAGCTTGGGACAGTCCTACAATGAGCAGTTCTTC; CDR3aa: CASSLGQSYNEQFF; j_gene: TRBJ2-1; d_gene: .; abundance: .; v_gene: TRBV5-1
CDR3nt: TGTGCCAGCAGTTCAGGGTCCTCTGGGGCCAACGTCCTGACTTTC; CDR3aa: CASSSGSSGANVLTF; j_gene: TRBJ2-6; d_gene: .; abundance: .; v_gene: TRBV28
CDR3nt: TGTGCCAGCAGCTTAATTTCAGGGGAGGGCTACACCTTC; CDR3aa: CASSLISGEGYTF; j_gene: TRBJ1-2; d_gene: .; abundance: .; v_gene: TRBV7-3
CDR3nt: TGTGCCAGCTCACCACGCCCACCACCTAACTATGGCTACACCTTC; CDR3aa: CASSPRPPPNYGYTF; j_gene: TRBJ1-2; d_gene: .; abundance: once; v_gene: TRBV18
CDR3nt: TGTGCCAGCTCACCACCGGCAGGTAGCTCTGGGGCCAACGTCCTGACTTTC; CDR3aa: CASSPPAGSSGANVLTF; j_gene: TRBJ2-6; d_gene: .; abundance: .; v_gene: TRBV18